This T cell receptor (beta chain) was identified during a study of blood T cell repertoires in COVID-19. Overall study context: Acute and convalescent COVID-19 specimens originated in the United States, Italy and Spain. PBMCs, B-cell-depleted T cells, or T cells were the source of the cDNA or gDNA that made up the material.

This CDR3 is built from 15 residues. Trimming removed 5 bases at V and 2 bases at J, with 15 bases between. Germline V gene lookup returns CDR1 KGHSH and CDR2 LQKENI. Original analysis: Amplification with reference gene primers provided the estimates of nucleated cell counts. Assay used: immunoSEQ multiplex PCR; TCRdb lists only in-frame clones, some missing. V, J and clone size reflect that table, while D and trimming were determined from the DNA. This table has fewer than 55,000 clones, more than 75% appearing once. Sequenced input: peripheral blood. The receptor comes from a woman aged 55-70 years with acute or convalescent COVID-19. This chain joins TRBV18 and TRBJ1-1, with TRBD1 as a possible D gene (6 bases). CDR3 nucleotides: TGTGCCAGCTCAGGGGTGACAGGTTCAAACACTGAAGCTTTCTTT. Translation: CASSGVTGSNTEAFF.